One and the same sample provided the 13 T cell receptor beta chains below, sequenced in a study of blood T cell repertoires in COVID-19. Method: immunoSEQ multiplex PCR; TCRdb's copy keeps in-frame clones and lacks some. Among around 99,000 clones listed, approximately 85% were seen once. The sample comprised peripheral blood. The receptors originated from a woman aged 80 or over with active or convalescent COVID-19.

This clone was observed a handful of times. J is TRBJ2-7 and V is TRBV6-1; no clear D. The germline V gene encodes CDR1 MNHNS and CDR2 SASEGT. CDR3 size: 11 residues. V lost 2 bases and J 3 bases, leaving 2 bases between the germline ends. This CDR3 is CASSEHYEQYF. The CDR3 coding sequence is TGTGCCAGCAGTGAACACTACGAGCAGTACTTC.

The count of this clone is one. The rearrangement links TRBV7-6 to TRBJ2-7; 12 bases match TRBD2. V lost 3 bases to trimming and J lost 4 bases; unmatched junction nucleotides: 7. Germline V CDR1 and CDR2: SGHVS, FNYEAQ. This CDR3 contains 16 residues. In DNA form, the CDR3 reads TGTGCCAGCAGCTTTGGGGGGACTAGCGGGTGGTACGAGCAGTACTTC. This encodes CASSFGGTSGWYEQYF. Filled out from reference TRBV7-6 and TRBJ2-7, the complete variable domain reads GAGVSQSPRYKVTKRGQDVALRCDPISGHVSLYWYRQALGQGPEFLTYFNYEAQQDKSGLPNDRFSAERPEGSISTLTIQRTEQRDSAMYRCASSFGGTSGWYEQYFGPGTRLTVT.

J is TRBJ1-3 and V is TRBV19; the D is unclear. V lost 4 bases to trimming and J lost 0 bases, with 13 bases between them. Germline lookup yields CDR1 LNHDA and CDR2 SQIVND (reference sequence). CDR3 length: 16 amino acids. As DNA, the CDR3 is TGTGCCAGTAGTAGATCGGAGACCTCCTCTGGAAACACCATATATTTT. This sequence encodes CASSRSETSSGNTIYF.

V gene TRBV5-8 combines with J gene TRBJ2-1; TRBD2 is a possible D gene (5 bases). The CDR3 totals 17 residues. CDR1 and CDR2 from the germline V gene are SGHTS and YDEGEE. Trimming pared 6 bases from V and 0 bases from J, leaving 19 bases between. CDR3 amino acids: CASTERRTRSSYNEQFF. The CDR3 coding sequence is TGTGCCAGCACCGAGAGGAGGACGAGGAGCTCCTACAATGAGCAGTTCTTC.

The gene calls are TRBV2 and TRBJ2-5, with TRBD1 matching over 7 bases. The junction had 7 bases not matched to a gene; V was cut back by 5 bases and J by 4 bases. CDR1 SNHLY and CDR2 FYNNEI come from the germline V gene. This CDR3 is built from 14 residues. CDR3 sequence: CASSTGQAAETQYF. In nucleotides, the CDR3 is TGTGCCAGCAGTACCGGACAGGCGGCAGAGACCCAGTACTTC. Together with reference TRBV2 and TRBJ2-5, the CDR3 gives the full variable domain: EPEVTQTPSHQVTQMGQEVILRCVPISNHLYFYWYRQILGQKVEFLVSFYNNEISEKSEIFDDQFSVERPDGSNFTLKIRSTKLEDSAMYFCASSTGQAAETQYFGPGTRLLVL.

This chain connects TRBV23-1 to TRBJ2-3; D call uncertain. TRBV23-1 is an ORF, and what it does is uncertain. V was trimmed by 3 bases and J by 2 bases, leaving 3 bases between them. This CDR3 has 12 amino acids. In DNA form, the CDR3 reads TGCGCCAGCAGTCACATCACAGATACGCAGTATTTT. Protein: CASSHITDTQYF.

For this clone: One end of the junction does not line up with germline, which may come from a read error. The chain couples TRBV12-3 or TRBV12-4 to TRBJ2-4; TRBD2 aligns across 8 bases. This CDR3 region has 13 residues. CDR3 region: CASRSGTSERGFF. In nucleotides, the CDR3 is TGTGCCAGCAGGTCCGGGACTAGTGAACGGGGTTTTTTC.

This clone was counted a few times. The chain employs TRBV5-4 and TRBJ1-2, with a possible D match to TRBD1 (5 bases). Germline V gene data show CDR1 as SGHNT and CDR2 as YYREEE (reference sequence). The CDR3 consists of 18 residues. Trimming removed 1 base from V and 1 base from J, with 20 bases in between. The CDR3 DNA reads TGTGCCAGCAGCTTGCGACACAAGCTAGGGGTTGTTAACTATGGCTACACCTTC. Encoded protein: CASSLRHKLGVVNYGYTF.

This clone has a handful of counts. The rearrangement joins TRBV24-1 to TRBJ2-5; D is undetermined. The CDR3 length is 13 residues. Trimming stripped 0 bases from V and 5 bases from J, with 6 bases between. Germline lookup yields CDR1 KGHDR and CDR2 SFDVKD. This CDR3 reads CATSDLRRETQYF. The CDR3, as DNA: TGTGCCACCAGTGATTTGCGCCGGGAGACCCAGTACTTC.

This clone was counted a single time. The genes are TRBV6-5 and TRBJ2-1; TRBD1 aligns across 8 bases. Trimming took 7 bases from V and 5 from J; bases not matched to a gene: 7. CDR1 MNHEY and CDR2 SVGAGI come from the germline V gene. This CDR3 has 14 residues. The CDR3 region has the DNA TGTGCCAGCAAGGACAGGGTAATGAACAATGAGCAGTTCTTC. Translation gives CASKDRVMNNEQFF.

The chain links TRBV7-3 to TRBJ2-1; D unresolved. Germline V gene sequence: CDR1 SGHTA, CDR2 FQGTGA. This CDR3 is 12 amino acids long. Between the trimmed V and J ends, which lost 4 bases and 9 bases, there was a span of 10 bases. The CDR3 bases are TGTGCCAGCAGCTCCTCATACGGTGAGCAGTTCTTC. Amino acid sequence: CASSSSYGEQFF.

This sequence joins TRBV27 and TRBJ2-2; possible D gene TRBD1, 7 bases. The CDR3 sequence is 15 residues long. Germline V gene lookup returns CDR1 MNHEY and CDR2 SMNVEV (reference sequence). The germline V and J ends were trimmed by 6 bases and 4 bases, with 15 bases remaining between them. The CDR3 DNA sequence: TGTGCCAGCAGCTACAGGGGAGGAGGCACCGGGGAGCTGTTTTTT. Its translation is CASSYRGGGTGELFF.

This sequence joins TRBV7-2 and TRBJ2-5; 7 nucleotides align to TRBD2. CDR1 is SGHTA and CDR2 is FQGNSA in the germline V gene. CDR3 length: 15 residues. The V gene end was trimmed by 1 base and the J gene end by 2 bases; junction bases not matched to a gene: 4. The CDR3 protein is CASSLGGGPQETQYF. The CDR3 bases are TGTGCCAGCAGCTTAGGGGGAGGGCCTCAAGAGACCCAGTACTTC.